The 31 T cell receptor beta chains reported below all come from one sample, sequenced in a study of T cell responses to AZD1222 COVID-19 vaccine. Libraries were prepared by immunoSEQ multiplex PCR; TCRdb keeps only in-frame clonotypes and omits some of them. The sample lists approximately 93,000 clones, roughly nine tenths occurring once. Here the sequenced sample was peripheral blood, taken 28 days after the second AZD1222 dose. These receptors all come from an adult who received the AZD1222 COVID-19 vaccine.

The chain couples TRBV19 to TRBJ1-2, with D hard to call. Trimming shortened V by 3 bases and J by 4 bases, and 15 bases separated the two germline ends. There are 15 residues in the CDR3. Per germline, CDR1 LNHDA and CDR2 SQIVND (reference sequence). The CDR3 DNA follows: TGTGCCAGTAGTATCCTCTGGGGTGGCGGCTATGGCTACACCTTC. It codes for CASSILWGGGYGYTF. Supplemented by reference TRBV19 and TRBJ1-2, the full variable domain reads DGGITQSPKYLFRKEGQNVTLSCEQNLNHDAMYWYRQDPGQGLRLIYYSQIVNDFQKGDIAEGYSVSREKKESFPLTVTSAQKNPTAFYLCASSILWGGGYGYTFGSGTRLTVV.

This rearrangement joins TRBV19 to TRBJ2-2; no clear D gene. The CDR3 consists of 14 residues. V dropped 7 bases and J dropped 0 bases, with 9 bases sitting between them. CDR1 and CDR2 from the germline V gene are LNHDA and SQIVND (reference sequence). The CDR3 region is CASNHRPNTGELFF. The CDR3 nucleotides read TGTGCCAGTAACCATCGGCCGAACACCGGGGAGCTGTTTTTT.

This chain connects TRBV27 to TRBJ1-1; D ambiguous. Trimming shortened V by 4 bases and J by 7 bases, and 13 bases separated the two germline ends. CDR3 size: 13 residues. CDR1 is MNHEY, CDR2 SMNVEV, per germline (reference sequence). CDR3 sequence: CASSSIESLEAFF. The DNA of the CDR3 is TGTGCCAGCAGTTCGATTGAATCCCTTGAAGCTTTCTTT.

This chain uses TRBV7-9 with TRBJ2-5, with no clear D. The CDR3 has 14 amino acids. The V end was cut by 2 bases, the J end by 2 bases, with 9 bases between. Germline V lookup: CDR1 SEHNR, CDR2 FQNEAQ (reference sequence). For the CDR3, the DNA is TGTGCCAGCAGCTTACTGGCTACACAAGAGACCCAGTACTTC. The encoded protein is CASSLLATQETQYF. The whole variable domain, filled in from reference TRBV7-9 and TRBJ2-5, reads DTGVSQNPRHKITKRGQNVTFRCDPISEHNRLYWYRQTLGQGPEFLTYFQNEAQLEKSRLLSDRFSAERPKGSFSTLEIQRTEQGDSAMYLCASSLLATQETQYFGPGTRLLVL.

V is TRBV7-9 and J is TRBJ1-5; a weak D match, TRBD1 (5 bases). CDR3 length equals 14 residues. V shed 4 bases and J shed 3 bases, with 10 bases lying between them. The V gene's germline CDR1 is SEHNR and CDR2 FQNEAQ (reference sequence). The CDR3 DNA reads TGTGCCAGCAGCTCCGGGACGGACAATCAGCCCCAGCATTTT. Its protein is CASSSGTDNQPQHF.

V is TRBV12-3 or TRBV12-4 and J is TRBJ2-5; 8 nucleotides line up with TRBD2. J lost 3 bases, V lost 5 bases, and 2 bases had no gene match. CDR3 size: 13 residues. This CDR3 reads CASSQLAEETQYF. Written as DNA, the CDR3 is TGTGCCAGCAGTCAACTAGCGGAAGAGACCCAGTACTTC.

The V gene is TRBV7-3, the J gene TRBJ2-4; TRBD2 might be the D (5 bases). V was cut by 2 bases and J by 8 bases, with 13 bases left in between. This CDR3 is 14 amino acids long. CDR1 is SGHTA, CDR2 FQGTGA, per germline. The CDR3 here is CASSLEGRGHIQYF. The CDR3 nucleotides are TGTGCCAGCAGCTTAGAAGGGAGAGGTCACATTCAGTACTTC.

This chain uses TRBV6-2 or TRBV6-3 with TRBJ2-3; D is uncertain. The CDR3 spans 14 residues. Trimming removed 1 base from V and 6 bases from J, with 11 bases in between. The germline gives CDR1 MNHEY, CDR2 SVGEGT. Written as DNA, the CDR3 is TGTGCCAGCAGTTACTGGCAGCGCCTGGATACGCAGTATTTT. This codes for CASSYWQRLDTQYF.

This chain joins TRBV9 and TRBJ1-2, with D hard to call. The CDR3 totals 13 residues. The V end was cut by 0 bases, the J end by 2 bases, with 5 bases between. In germline, CDR1 is SGDLS, CDR2 YYNGEE. The DNA for the CDR3 is TGTGCCAGCAGCGTAGGAGGGAACTATGGCTACACCTTC. Protein: CASSVGGNYGYTF.

The CDR3 nucleotides read TGTGCCAGCAGCGTAGAGGGTAGCGGGGGGCTCAATGAGCAGTTCTTC. Encoded protein: CASSVEGSGGLNEQFF. The rearrangement uses TRBV9 and TRBJ2-1; TRBD2 agrees at 10 bases. V dropped 0 bases and J dropped 6; count of bases not matched to a gene: 6. Germline CDR1 SGDLS, CDR2 YYNGEE. The CDR3 extends over 16 amino acids.

This rearrangement joins TRBV5-1 to TRBJ2-2; D ambiguous. The CDR3 is made up of 14 amino acids. With 3 bases removed from V and 0 bases from J, the gap between germline ends came to 6 bases. Germline CDR1 is SGHRS and CDR2 is YFSETQ. CDR3 protein: CASSWTANTGELFF. CDR3 nucleotide sequence: TGCGCCAGCAGCTGGACGGCGAACACCGGGGAGCTGTTTTTT.

This clone has a handful of counts. The rearrangement links TRBV19 to TRBJ1-6; D is undetermined. Trimming stripped 3 bases from V and 10 bases from J, with 19 bases between. Germline lookup yields CDR1 LNHDA and CDR2 SQIVND (reference sequence). The CDR3 is made up of 16 amino acids. The CDR3 DNA sequence: TGTGCCAGTAGTATTGATGGAGGCTTAGAGTACTCACCCCTCCACTTT. This gives the protein CASSIDGGLEYSPLHF.

J is TRBJ1-6 and V is TRBV7-9, with D possibly matching TRBD1 (6 bases). V gave up 4 bases and J gave up 6 bases, with 16 bases separating them. Germline CDR1 reads SEHNR; CDR2 reads FQNEAQ (reference sequence). This CDR3 spans 16 amino acids. CDR3 nucleotide sequence: TGTGCCAGCAGCTCCGCGCCGGACAGAACTAATTCACCCCTCCACTTT. Its translation: CASSSAPDRTNSPLHF.

This chain connects TRBV19 to TRBJ1-5, with D unclear. Germline CDR1 and CDR2: LNHDA and SQIVND (reference sequence). The CDR3 contains 17 residues. The V and J ends lost 4 bases and 0 bases respectively, with 16 bases between them. CDR3 residues: CASSTTSLLDSNQPQHF. The CDR3 DNA reads TGTGCCAGTAGTACGACCAGTCTTCTCGATAGCAATCAGCCCCAGCATTTT.

The chain links TRBV7-2 to TRBJ2-1; D gene ambiguous. This CDR3 spans 13 amino acids. Germline V gene lookup returns CDR1 SGHTA and CDR2 FQGNSA. The V end was cut by 1 base, the J end by 15 bases, with 16 bases between. The CDR3 spells CASSLVGINLLFF. The DNA of the CDR3 is TGTGCCAGCAGCTTAGTAGGTATCAACCTGTTGTTCTTC.

The genes are TRBV7-2 and TRBJ2-1, with 8 bases matching TRBD2. The CDR3 covers 16 residues. Germline V lookup: CDR1 SGHTA, CDR2 FQGNSA. Germline trimming cut 0 bases from V and 5 bases from J; bases unmatched to any gene: 6. CDR3: CASSLAQAGGHNEQFF. DNA for the CDR3: TGTGCCAGCAGCTTAGCGCAGGCGGGGGGCCACAATGAGCAGTTCTTC.

The chain joins TRBV6-1 to TRBJ2-7, with 10 bases aligning to TRBD2. The germline gives CDR1 MNHNS, CDR2 SASEGT. Trimming at V came to 3 bases and at J to 3 bases, leaving 11 bases not matched to a gene. This CDR3 has 17 amino acids. DNA for the CDR3: TGTGCCAGCAGTGATCGAAGAATAGGGACTAGCGACTACGAGCAGTACGTC. This gives the protein CASSDRRIGTSDYEQYV.

This CDR3 is CASSQARDSPLHF. The CDR3, as DNA: TGCGCCAGCAGCCAAGCCCGGGATTCACCCCTCCACTTT. The chain joins TRBV4-3 to TRBJ1-6; no firm D call. CDR1 is LGHNA, CDR2 YSLEER, per germline. The CDR3 runs to 13 residues. V was cut by 1 base and J by 8 bases, with 6 bases left in between.

This chain uses TRBV7-9 with TRBJ2-3; tentatively, D is TRBD1 or TRBD2 (6 bases each). The germline V and J ends were trimmed by 0 bases and 2 bases, with 15 bases remaining between them. CDR1 and CDR2 (germline): SEHNR, FQNEAQ (reference sequence). This CDR3 has 17 amino acids. The CDR3 here is CASSLAPGGLLTDTQYF. CDR3 nucleotide sequence: TGTGCCAGCAGCTTAGCTCCCGGGGGCCTTCTCACAGATACGCAGTATTTT.

J is TRBJ2-7 and V is TRBV6-5, with D uncertain. Trimming took off 0 bases at V and 3 bases at J, with 12 bases between the two ends. Germline V CDR1 and CDR2: MNHEY, SVGAGI. This CDR3 is 15 amino acids long. CDR3 bases: TGTGCCAGCAGTTACTCGTCGCCGGGTCGCTACGAGCAGTACGTC. Its protein product is CASSYSSPGRYEQYV.

V is TRBV28 and J is TRBJ2-5, with 8 bases lining up with TRBD2. Losses at the gene ends were 5 bases for V and 1 base for J; bases not matched to a gene: 9. The CDR3 length is 16 residues. Germline CDR1 reads MDHEN; CDR2 reads SYDVKM. This CDR3 reads CASSTTGGRVQETQYF. For the CDR3, the DNA is TGTGCCAGCAGTACAACGGGGGGGCGGGTCCAAGAGACCCAGTACTTC.

The chain employs TRBV27 and TRBJ1-2; tentative D call: TRBD1 (6 bases). CDR1 and CDR2 (germline): MNHEY, SMNVEV (reference sequence). V lost 6 bases, J lost 1 base, and 15 bases lay in between. The CDR3 is 15 residues long. CDR3 in amino acids: CASSLTGRLNYGYTF. The CDR3 nucleotides are TGTGCCAGCAGCCTAACAGGGAGGCTTAACTATGGCTACACCTTC.

The chain joins TRBV9 to TRBJ2-1, with D tentatively TRBD1 or TRBD2 (6 bases each). V lost 4 bases to trimming and J lost 6 bases, with 17 bases between them. The CDR3 is 15 residues long. Germline V gene sequence: CDR1 SGDLS, CDR2 YYNGEE. This CDR3 reads CASSPGDKDSNEQFF. CDR3 DNA: TGTGCCAGCAGCCCGGGGGACAAAGACTCCAATGAGCAGTTCTTC.

This chain joins TRBV7-8 and TRBJ2-7; TRBD1 matches at 7 bases. The CDR3 is made up of 17 amino acids. Germline CDR1 reads SGHVS; CDR2 reads FQNEAQ. With V trimmed by 5 bases and J by 0 bases, 13 bases remained unmatched. Here the CDR3 DNA reads TGTGCCAGCAGCCCCCGGGCCGGACAGGCATCCTCCTACGAGCAGTACGTC. Translation: CASSPRAGQASSYEQYV.

This sequence joins TRBV19 and TRBJ1-5; unclear D gene. Germline V lookup: CDR1 LNHDA, CDR2 SQIVND (reference sequence). The CDR3 runs 15 residues. Trimming left V 2 bases short and J 3 bases short, with 11 bases between. CDR3 nucleotides: TGTGCCAGTAGTATAATGTTAGGGTCCAATCAGCCCCAGCATTTT. Its translation: CASSIMLGSNQPQHF.

This clone was recorded only once. The J gene is TRBJ1-1, the V gene TRBV6-1; TRBD1 might be the D (5 bases). CDR3 length: 17 residues. The V and J ends lost 4 bases and 1 base respectively, with 19 bases between them. Germline V lookup: CDR1 MNHNS, CDR2 SASEGT. CDR3 protein: CASSGRDGGVGNTEAFF. As DNA, the CDR3 is TGTGCCAGCAGTGGCCGGGACGGGGGGGTTGGGAACACTGAAGCTTTCTTT.

The genes are TRBV27 and TRBJ2-5, with TRBD2 as a possible D gene (5 bases). This CDR3 has 13 amino acids. Trimming took 3 bases from V and 5 from J, leaving 10 bases between them. Looked up from germline, CDR1 is MNHEY and CDR2 is SMNVEV (reference sequence). In DNA form, the CDR3 reads TGTGCCAGCAGTTTCATTGGGGAGGAGACCCAGTACTTC. Its protein is CASSFIGEETQYF.

This clone was counted once. The V gene is TRBV19, the J gene TRBJ1-2, with a weak D call TRBD1 (5 bases). V lost 6 bases and J 2 bases, leaving 22 bases between the germline ends. Per germline, CDR1 LNHDA and CDR2 SQIVND (reference sequence). CDR3 length equals 17 residues. The CDR3 nucleotides are TGTGCCAGTAGAGGGGAGGAGGAGGAACACTTCAACTATGGCTACACCTTC. Protein product: CASRGEEEEHFNYGYTF.

The genes are TRBV20-1 and TRBJ2-3; TRBD2 might be the D (5 bases). This CDR3 is 11 amino acids long. V lost 5 bases and J 5 bases, leaving 8 bases between the germline ends. In germline, CDR1 is DFQATT, CDR2 SNEGSKA (reference sequence). The CDR3 DNA reads TGCAGTGCTCTCGCGGGAGATACGCAGTATTTT. It specifies CSALAGDTQYF.

This clone was observed a few times. This chain connects TRBV6-2 or TRBV6-3 to TRBJ2-7, with 7 bases lining up with TRBD1. Germline assignment: CDR1 MNHEY and CDR2 SVGEGT. The CDR3 is 12 residues long. The junction had 6 bases not matched to a gene; V was cut back by 5 bases and J by 8 bases. The CDR3 coding sequence is TGTGCCAGCAGTCCGCGACAGGGTCAGCAGTACTTC. It specifies CASSPRQGQQYF.

CDR3 sequence (DNA): TGTGCCAGCAGCATACCCAACTCCGGGATTGAAGCTTTCTTT. Its protein product is CASSIPNSGIEAFF. The chain links TRBV11-2 to TRBJ1-1, with no clear D. CDR1 is SGHAT, CDR2 FQNNGV, per germline. The CDR3 consists of 14 residues. V lost 5 bases and J lost 7, with 17 bases in between.